This T cell receptor (beta chain) emerged from a study of shared clonotypes between healthy human individuals. Only in-frame clones appear in the TCRdb table, and some are missing; sequencing was by immunoSEQ multiplex PCR. The top ten clones hold around 13% of a sample with about 560,000 clones, around 76% of them seen once. A single count supports this clone. In the same sample, other DNA sequences code for this CDR3. The germline V and J ends were trimmed by 0 bases and 3 bases, with 8 bases remaining between them. In germline, CDR1 is SGDLS, CDR2 YYNGEE. This CDR3 comprises 14 residues. The receptor was isolated from a woman aged 40 to 49 in good health. Some clones in this sample may be carry-over from other donors' samples. This chain uses TRBV9 with TRBJ2-3; perhaps TRBD1 as D (6 bases). The material sequenced was PBMCs. The CDR3 DNA reads as TGTGCCAGCAGCGTAGAAGGGGGTACAGATACGCAGTATTTT. The encoded protein is CASSVEGGTDTQYF.